The T cell receptor beta chain under discussion was sequenced for a study of T cell responses to AZD1222 COVID-19 vaccine. Assay used: immunoSEQ multiplex PCR; TCRdb lists only in-frame clones, some missing. The sample contains around 60,000 clones, over 85% of which appear only once. V was pared by 2 bases and J by 7 bases, with 15 bases between. This CDR3 region has 14 residues. CDR1 and CDR2 (germline): SGDLS, YYNGEE. The chain employs TRBV9 and TRBJ1-2; perhaps TRBD1 as D (5 bases). This clonotype was obtained from an adult in good health. Sequencing used peripheral blood, obtained on day 0 of AZD1222 vaccination. CDR3 amino acids: CASSVGPDAIGYTF. DNA for the CDR3: TGTGCCAGCAGCGTGGGGCCGGACGCTATTGGCTACACCTTC.